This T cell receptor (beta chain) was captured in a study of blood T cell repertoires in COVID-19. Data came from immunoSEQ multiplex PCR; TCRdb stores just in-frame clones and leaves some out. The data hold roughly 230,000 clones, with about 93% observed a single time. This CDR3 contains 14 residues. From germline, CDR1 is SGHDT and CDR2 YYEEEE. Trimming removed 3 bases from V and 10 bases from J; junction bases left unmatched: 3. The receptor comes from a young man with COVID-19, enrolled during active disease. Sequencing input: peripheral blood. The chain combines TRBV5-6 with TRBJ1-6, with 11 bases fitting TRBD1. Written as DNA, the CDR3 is TGTGCCAGCAGCTCGGGACAGGGGGGCTCACCCCTCCACTTT. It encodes CASSSGQGGSPLHF.